The rows below give T cell receptor beta chains drawn from one sample of a study of PD-1 blockade in classical Hodgkin lymphoma. The protocol was immunoSEQ multiplex PCR, while the TCRdb copy is restricted to in-frame clones and leaves out a portion. The top ten clones hold 61% of a sample with around 4,700 clones, about 71% of them seen once. Sample: peripheral blood mononuclear cells (PBMCs), taken before the second cycle of nivolumab. The receptors originated from a human donor with classical Hodgkin lymphoma. CDR3s include the opening cysteine and the closing phenylalanine or tryptophan. Each record gives: V gene, clone size, J gene, D gene, CDR3 DNA, CDR3 protein. The D gene is left open where the match is weak. Size values are once, few and many counts, or a class for expanded clones, and some rows have none.

TRBV6-1,few,TRBJ2-1,.,TGTGCCAGCAGTGAATGGGAGTACAATGAGCAGTTCTTC,CASSEWEYNEQFF
TRBV28,.,TRBJ2-6,TRBD2,TGTGCCAGCAGTTTGGGTAGCGGGGGGCTCTCTGGGGCCAACGTCCTGACTTTC,CASSLGSGGLSGANVLTF
TRBV10-3,once,TRBJ1-1,TRBD1,TGTGCCATCAGAGACAGGGGGATAAACACTGAAGCTTTCTTT,CAIRDRGINTEAFF
TRBV6-6,.,TRBJ2-1,TRBD2,TGTGCCAGCAGTCCAAGTGGGACTAGCGGGTACAATGAGCAGTTCTTC,CASSPSGTSGYNEQFF
TRBV4-2,large,TRBJ2-1,.,TGTGCCAGCAGCCCCACGGAGGACTATACCTACAATGAGCAGTTCTTC,CASSPTEDYTYNEQFF
TRBV9,.,TRBJ2-7,TRBD2,TGTGCCAGCAGCGTGGCCCCGGCTAGCGGGGGCGAGCAGTACTTC,CASSVAPASGGEQYF
TRBV9,.,TRBJ2-5,.,TGTGCCAGCAGCATCGGAACTAGGAGCTTGGAGACCCAGTACTTC,CASSIGTRSLETQYF
TRBV11-2,once,TRBJ2-1,.,TGTGCCAGCAGCTTACGGTGGGGAGGCGCCAATGAGCAGTTCTTC,CASSLRWGGANEQFF
TRBV7-9,.,TRBJ1-2,.,TGTGCCAGCAGCTCGGAACAGGGATTTGGTTCCTATGGCTACACCTTC,CASSSEQGFGSYGYTF
TRBV30,few,TRBJ1-2,TRBD1,TGTGCCTGGGGAAAGAGGGACAGAGCTAACTATGGCTACACCTTC,CAWGKRDRANYGYTF
TRBV2,.,TRBJ2-5,.,TGTGCCAGCTGGGCCTGGGAGACCCAGTACTTC,CASWAWETQYF
TRBV25-1,once,TRBJ1-5,.,TGTGCCAGCCAACCCGCAGGTGATGGCAATCAGCCCCAGCATTTT,CASQPAGDGNQPQHF
TRBV30,.,TRBJ2-1,.,TGTGCCTGGAACACTTACAATGAGCAGTTCTTC,CAWNTYNEQFF
TRBV6-5,.,TRBJ1-1,.,TGTGCCAGCAGTTACTCCCTGGGGGGGGCTGAAGCTTTCTTT,CASSYSLGGAEAFF
TRBV6-5,.,TRBJ2-7,.,TGTGCCAGCAGCAGGGGCCGTGGCTACGAGCAGTACTTC,CASSRGRGYEQYF
TRBV7-6,.,TRBJ2-3,.,TGTGCCAGCAGGAGCGCGTACCTAACAGATACGCAGTATTTT,CASRSAYLTDTQYF
TRBV10-2,few,TRBJ1-2,TRBD1,TGCGCCAGTGGAAGGGGGCAGGACTACACCTTC,CASGRGQDYTF
TRBV6-4,.,TRBJ1-4,.,TGTGCCAGCACCATCCAAAACCTTCCAGAGACAACTAATGAAAAACTGTTTTTT,CASTIQNLPETTNEKLFF
TRBV2,few,TRBJ2-2,TRBD2,TGTGCCAGCTTGCGCGGGAGGAACACCGGGGAGCTGTTTTTT,CASLRGRNTGELFF
TRBV4-3,.,TRBJ1-1,.,TGCGCCAGCAGCCAAGAGGAGGGCAGCACTGAAGCTTTCTTT,CASSQEEGSTEAFF
TRBV27,.,TRBJ1-6,.,TGTGCCAGCAGTTTACGGCCCCAGGTTAATTCACCCCTCCACTTT,CASSLRPQVNSPLHF
TRBV13,.,TRBJ1-2,TRBD1,TGTGCCAGCAGAAAGCAGGGGGCAAACTATGGCTACACCTTC,CASRKQGANYGYTF
TRBV18,few,TRBJ1-2,TRBD1,TGTGCCAGCTCACCCCTGACAGGGGGGTATGGCTACACCTTC,CASSPLTGGYGYTF
TRBV5-1,.,TRBJ2-3,.,TGCGCCAGCAGCTTGGGAACCTCGGAATTTCCTAGCACAGATACGCAGTATTTT,CASSLGTSEFPSTDTQYF
TRBV7-2,.,TRBJ1-5,.,TGTGCCAGCAGCTTAGTGGGGCTTGGGGTTCAGCCCCAGCATTTT,CASSLVGLGVQPQHF
TRBV21-1,.,TRBJ1-1,.,TGTGCCAGCAGCAAAGGCCAGGGCAGGGAGAACACTGAAGCTTTCTTT,CASSKGQGRENTEAFF
TRBV6-1,few,TRBJ1-2,TRBD1,TGTGCCAGCAGTGAAGGTGAGGGGGCGTCGGCGTATGGCTACACCTTC,CASSEGEGASAYGYTF
TRBV10-1,few,TRBJ2-1,.,TGCGCCAGCAGTGATGCCCGGGGTAGCGGAGAGGAGCAGTTCTTC,CASSDARGSGEEQFF